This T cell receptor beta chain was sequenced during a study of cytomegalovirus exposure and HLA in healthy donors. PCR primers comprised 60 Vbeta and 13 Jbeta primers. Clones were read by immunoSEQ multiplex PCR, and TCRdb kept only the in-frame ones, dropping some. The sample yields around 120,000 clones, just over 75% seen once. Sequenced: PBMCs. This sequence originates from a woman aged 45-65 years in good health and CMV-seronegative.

In DNA form, the CDR3 reads TGTGCCAGTAGTACATACACGGCCGAACAGGGGAGAGCCCTCCCCACAGATACGCAGTATTTT. Its protein is CASSTYTAEQGRALPTDTQYF. The chain couples TRBV19 to TRBJ2-3; 7 nucleotides match TRBD1. Germline loops: CDR1 LNHDA, CDR2 SQIVND (reference sequence). Losses at the gene ends were 4 bases for V and 2 bases for J; bases not matched to a gene: 24. The CDR3 has 21 amino acids.